Shown below are 20 T cell receptor beta chains from a single sample sequenced in a study of post-analysis software for immune sequencing data. Whole-study findings and limits: When patients were compared with controls, about 5 TRBV segments were more frequent, TRBV5-6, TRBV5-1 and TRBV20-1 among them.

No antigen has been identified for these receptors. Presence of unique molecular identifiers characterized the TCR beta cDNA libraries. TCRdb fed the PCR reads into MiXCR, producing one record per CDR3 protein. The sample includes about 620,000 distinct CDR3 sequences, roughly two fifths of them seen just once. The sample taken for sequencing was blood. These receptors all come from a girl between 10 and 17 years old with multiple sclerosis.

V and J are TRBV11-2 and TRBJ2-2; weak D call: TRBD2 (5 bases). Trimming took off 5 bases at V and 1 base at J, with 14 bases between the two ends. CDR3 length: 16 amino acids. Germline V gives CDR1 SGHAT, CDR2 FQNNGV. This CDR3 is CASSPGWGKNTGELFF. CDR3 bases: TGTGCCAGCAGCCCGGGGTGGGGAAAGAACACCGGGGAGCTGTTTTTT.

V gene TRBV27 combines with J gene TRBJ2-7, with a tentative D call TRBD1 (6 bases). V was trimmed by 11 bases and J by 6 bases, leaving 20 bases between them. From germline, CDR1 is MNHEY and CDR2 SMNVEV (reference sequence). This CDR3 has 13 amino acids. The CDR3: CAAAPGTSLEQYF. In nucleotides, the CDR3 is TGTGCCGCAGCCCCCGGGACAAGTCTCGAGCAGTACTTC.

The chain links TRBV7-3 to TRBJ2-1, with TRBD1 identical over 7 bases. The CDR3 covers 13 residues. V shed 5 bases, J shed 7 bases, and the junction held 5 bases outside the gene matches. Germline-derived CDR1 and CDR2 are SGHTA and FQGTGA. Here the CDR3 reads CASSRGQQNEQFF. The CDR3 DNA sequence: TGTGCCAGCAGCAGGGGACAGCAAAATGAGCAGTTCTTC. The full variable domain, completed using reference TRBV7-3 and TRBJ2-1, is GAGVSQTPSNKVTEKGKYVELRCDPISGHTALYWYRQSLGQGPEFLIYFQGTGAADDSGLPNDRFFAVRPEGSVSTLKIQRTERGDSAVYLCASSRGQQNEQFFGPGTRLTVL.

This clonotype was counted between two and nine times. The chain couples TRBV10-3 to TRBJ1-4; D is unclear. Trimming removed 5 bases at V and 5 bases at J, with 12 bases between. This CDR3 contains 14 residues. The germline gives CDR1 ENHRY, CDR2 SYGVKD. The CDR3 DNA reads as TGTGCCATCAGTCTGGACGGCAAGAATGAAAAACTGTTTTTT. Amino acid sequence: CAISLDGKNEKLFF.

This clonotype was seen more than once but under ten times. The CDR3 loop reads CSVEEGTSGKSQYF. The CDR3 bases are TGCAGCGTTGAAGAGGGGACTAGCGGGAAAAGTCAGTATTTT. This sequence joins TRBV29-1 and TRBJ2-3; 13 bases are shared with TRBD2. The CDR3 runs 14 residues. Looked up from germline, CDR1 is SQVTM and CDR2 is ANQGSEA. After removal of 0 bases from V and 12 bases from J, the junction contained 6 bases not matched to a gene.

The CDR3 reads CATSESSTSSDTQYF. For the CDR3, the DNA is TGTGCCACCAGTGAATCATCGACTAGCTCAGATACGCAGTATTTT. The J gene is TRBJ2-3, the V gene TRBV24-1, with 7 bases that match TRBD2. After removal of 4 bases from V and 4 bases from J, the junction contained 7 bases not matched to a gene. The CDR3 is 15 residues long. Germline V gene data show CDR1 as KGHDR and CDR2 as SFDVKD.

The chain couples TRBV29-1 to TRBJ1-1; D is ambiguous. CDR3 length: 14 residues. CDR1 and CDR2 (germline): SQVTM, ANQGSEA. V dropped 6 bases and J dropped 0 bases, with 14 bases sitting between them. CDR3 sequence reads: CSVVRETMNTEAFF. Written as DNA, the CDR3 is TGCAGCGTCGTCCGGGAGACCATGAACACTGAAGCTTTCTTT.

This chain links TRBV29-1 with TRBJ2-3, with 8 bases that match TRBD1. V lost 7 bases to trimming and J lost 1 base; unmatched junction nucleotides: 7. This CDR3 spans 14 amino acids. Germline V gene data show CDR1 as SQVTM and CDR2 as ANQGSEA. This chain's CDR3 is CSAEVGQGTDTQYF. Here the CDR3 DNA reads TGCAGCGCCGAGGTGGGACAGGGCACAGATACGCAGTATTTT.

The chain joins TRBV29-1 to TRBJ2-5, with D perhaps TRBD1 (7 bases). In germline, CDR1 is SQVTM, CDR2 ANQGSEA. The CDR3 loop spans 16 amino acids. V was shortened by 4 bases and J by 1 base, with 19 bases between the two germline ends. The CDR3 region has the DNA TGCAGCGTTGTAGGAGGGGACAGCGCGACCCAAGAGACCCAGTACTTC. Its translation is CSVVGGDSATQETQYF.

J is TRBJ2-1 and V is TRBV5-1; D may match TRBD1 or TRBD2 (5 bases each). The V gene lost 4 bases and the J gene lost 8 bases, with 16 bases spanning the gap. CDR3 size: 14 residues. Germline CDR1 is SGHRS and CDR2 is YFSETQ. In DNA, the CDR3 is TGCGCCAGCAGCCCTGGGACGCGGAGCGATGAGCAGTTCTTC. Its translation: CASSPGTRSDEQFF.

In its sample, this clonotype was seen a few times. J is TRBJ1-1 and V is TRBV10-3; D not certain. Germline V lookup: CDR1 ENHRY, CDR2 SYGVKD. The CDR3 covers 15 residues. With 2 bases removed from V and 1 base from J, the gap between germline ends came to 11 bases. CDR3 loop: CAISELDSPNTEAFF. The CDR3 nucleotides are TGTGCCATCAGTGAGCTAGATTCCCCGAACACTGAAGCTTTCTTT.

This chain links TRBV27 with TRBJ2-1, with 7 bases lining up with TRBD2. With 5 bases clipped from V and 6 bases from J, the junction kept 7 bases outside the gene matches. CDR1 and CDR2 from the germline V gene are MNHEY and SMNVEV (reference sequence). There are 14 residues in the CDR3. The CDR3 nucleotides read TGTGCCAGCAGTGTCGCGGGAGTACCCAATGAGCAGTTCTTC. It codes for CASSVAGVPNEQFF.

The V call is TRBV4-2, the J call TRBJ1-1; D not certain. There are 15 residues in the CDR3. Germline V gene lookup returns CDR1 LGHNA and CDR2 YNFKEQ. V lost 4 bases to trimming and J lost 1 base, with 13 bases between them. The CDR3 region is CASSRPGVRNTEAFF. The CDR3 DNA reads as TGTGCCAGCAGCCGACCCGGGGTTCGGAACACTGAAGCTTTCTTT.

This clonotype was seen only a few times. The V call is TRBV7-2, the J call TRBJ2-3; the D gene could be TRBD1 or TRBD2 (5 bases each). With 5 bases removed from V and 4 bases from J, the gap between germline ends came to 22 bases. Germline values: CDR1 SGHTA, CDR2 FQGNSA. The length of the CDR3 is 17 residues. The CDR3 region has the DNA TGTGCCAGCAGCCCCAAGGGACCAACCTACGTCGCAGATACGCAGTATTTT. Its translation is CASSPKGPTYVADTQYF. Using reference TRBV7-2 and TRBJ2-3 for the parts outside the CDR3, the full variable domain is GAGVSQSPSNKVTEKGKDVELRCDPISGHTALYWYRQSLGQGLEFLIYFQGNSAPDKSGLPSDRFSAERTGGSVSTLTIQRTQQEDSAVYLCASSPKGPTYVADTQYFGPGTRLTVL.

The chain has TRBV20-1 and TRBJ2-5; 9 positions match TRBD2. Germline V gene data show CDR1 as DFQATT and CDR2 as SNEGSKA (reference sequence). V gave up 4 bases and J gave up 0 bases; unmatched junction bases: 6. CDR3 size: 15 residues. The CDR3 DNA reads TGCAGTGCTACCACTAGCGGGCGGTACCAAGAGACCCAGTACTTC. It yields the protein CSATTSGRYQETQYF.

This clonotype was counted only a few times. CDR3 bases: TGCGCCAGCAGCGCGGACAGAGTCTACACAGATACGCAGTATTTT. Translating gives CASSADRVYTDTQYF. This chain joins TRBV5-1 and TRBJ2-3; maybe TRBD1 (6 bases). Germline lookup yields CDR1 SGHRS and CDR2 YFSETQ. This CDR3 is 15 amino acids long. The ends were cut back, 4 bases at V and 2 bases at J, with 14 bases in the middle. Complete variable domain (other parts from reference TRBV5-1 and TRBJ2-3): KAGVTQTPRYLIKTRGQQVTLSCSPISGHRSVSWYQQTPGQGLQFLFEYFSETQRNKGNFPGRFSGRQFSNSRSEMNVSTLELGDSALYLCASSADRVYTDTQYFGPGTRLTVL.

This chain uses TRBV4-2 with TRBJ2-7; TRBD2 is a possible D gene (6 bases). The V gene lost 1 base and the J gene lost 3 bases, with 10 bases spanning the gap. The CDR3 has 14 amino acids. From germline, CDR1 is LGHNA and CDR2 YNFKEQ. DNA of the CDR3: TGTGCCAGCAGCCAAGGCGGGGATGACTACGAGCAGTACTTC. This codes for CASSQGGDDYEQYF.

This sequence joins TRBV24-1 and TRBJ2-3, with 8 bases aligning to TRBD2. J gave up 0 bases and V 10 bases, and 8 bases lay outside the gene matches. Germline lookup yields CDR1 KGHDR and CDR2 SFDVKD. The CDR3 runs 15 residues. The CDR3 region is CATDAGLESTDTQYF. CDR3 in DNA: TGTGCCACGGATGCGGGACTAGAGAGCACAGATACGCAGTATTTT.

The chain employs TRBV24-1 and TRBJ2-5; a weak D match, TRBD2 (5 bases). The CDR3 spans 16 residues. Trimming cost V 8 bases and J 0 bases, with 18 bases left between them. Looked up from germline, CDR1 is KGHDR and CDR2 is SFDVKD. CDR3 loop: CATTGGGLWDQETQYF. DNA of the CDR3: TGTGCCACCACCGGAGGAGGCCTTTGGGACCAAGAGACCCAGTACTTC.

This clonotype was seen only a few times. The chain joins TRBV10-3 to TRBJ2-1, with D perhaps TRBD1 or TRBD2 (5 bases each). Germline V gives CDR1 ENHRY, CDR2 SYGVKD. V lost 4 bases and J 1 base, leaving 8 bases between the germline ends. The CDR3 covers 14 residues. This CDR3 reads CAISVGGSYNEQFF. CDR3 DNA sequence: TGTGCCATCAGTGTTGGGGGTTCCTACAATGAGCAGTTCTTC.